The rows below give T cell receptor beta chains drawn from one sample of a study of radiation and T cells in renal cell carcinoma. Assay: immunoSEQ multiplex PCR; the TCRdb copy retains only in-frame clones and omits some. The repertoire holds roughly 150,000 clones, with 87% as singletons. The sample consisted of blood, taken from a patient whose treatment included radiotherapy and nephrectomy. The source of these receptors is a woman aged 45-65 years with renal cell carcinoma. The CDR3 runs from the conserved cysteine through the conserved F or W. The D gene is left open where the match is weak. Rows give clone size only sometimes, using once, few, many, or a class for an expanded clone.

j_gene: TRBJ1-3
d_gene: -
abundance: -
v_gene: TRBV11-1
len: 13
CDR3aa: CASSLSSGNTIYF
CDR3nt: TGTGCCAGCAGCTTGAGTTCTGGAAACACCATATATTTT

j_gene: TRBJ2-5
d_gene: TRBD1
abundance: -
v_gene: TRBV18
len: 15
CDR3aa: CASSEFTGEQETQYF
CDR3nt: TGTGCCAGCTCCGAGTTTACAGGGGAGCAAGAGACCCAGTACTTC

j_gene: TRBJ1-3
d_gene: -
abundance: -
v_gene: TRBV5-1
len: 14
CDR3aa: CASSLGQPGNTIYF
CDR3nt: TGCGCCAGCAGCTTGGGACAGCCTGGAAACACCATATATTTT

j_gene: TRBJ2-5
d_gene: TRBD2
abundance: -
v_gene: TRBV13
len: 17
CDR3aa: CASSLRASGGARKTQYF
CDR3nt: TGTGCCAGCAGCTTAAGGGCTAGCGGGGGGGCCAGGAAGACCCAGTACTTC

j_gene: TRBJ2-3
d_gene: -
abundance: -
v_gene: TRBV4-1
len: 18
CDR3aa: CASSQVPPEPWATDTQYF
CDR3nt: TGCGCCAGCAGCCAAGTCCCCCCAGAGCCATGGGCCACAGATACGCAGTATTTT

j_gene: TRBJ1-4
d_gene: TRBD1
abundance: -
v_gene: TRBV2
len: 14
CDR3aa: CASSAQGADEKLFF
CDR3nt: TGTGCCAGCAGTGCCCAGGGGGCAGATGAAAAACTGTTTTTT

j_gene: TRBJ2-7
d_gene: -
abundance: -
v_gene: TRBV19
len: 13
CDR3aa: CASSRQGDYEQYF
CDR3nt: TGTGCCAGTAGTAGACAAGGAGACTACGAGCAGTACTTC

j_gene: TRBJ1-6
d_gene: -
abundance: -
v_gene: TRBV9
len: 15
CDR3aa: CASSPEEGLNSPLHF
CDR3nt: TGTGCCAGCAGCCCTGAGGAGGGTCTCAATTCACCCCTCCACTTT

j_gene: TRBJ1-6
d_gene: -
abundance: -
v_gene: TRBV18
len: 15
CDR3aa: CASSPGGNGNSPLHF
CDR3nt: TGTGCCAGCTCCCCAGGCGGTAACGGAAATTCACCCCTCCACTTT

j_gene: TRBJ1-1
d_gene: TRBD1
abundance: -
v_gene: TRBV14
len: 14
CDR3aa: CASSLYRQGTEAFF
CDR3nt: TGTGCCAGCAGCCTGTATCGACAGGGGACTGAAGCTTTCTTT

j_gene: TRBJ2-7
d_gene: TRBD2
abundance: few
v_gene: TRBV14
len: 17
CDR3aa: CASSQDLGGGALYEQYF
CDR3nt: TGTGCCAGCAGCCAAGATCTAGGCGGGGGGGCCCTCTACGAGCAGTACTTC

j_gene: TRBJ2-1
d_gene: TRBD2
abundance: -
v_gene: TRBV30
len: 15
CDR3aa: CAWSDFSGGNNEQFF
CDR3nt: TGTGCCTGGAGTGATTTTAGCGGGGGGAACAATGAGCAGTTCTTC

j_gene: TRBJ2-5
d_gene: -
abundance: once
v_gene: TRBV13
len: 14
CDR3aa: CASSTRLVQETQYF
CDR3nt: TGTGCCAGCAGCACCAGACTTGTACAAGAGACCCAGTACTTC

j_gene: TRBJ2-2
d_gene: TRBD2
abundance: -
v_gene: TRBV7-3
len: 17
CDR3aa: CASSWDPLRGDTGELFF
CDR3nt: TGTGCCAGCAGCTGGGATCCGTTGCGGGGGGACACCGGGGAGCTGTTTTTT

j_gene: TRBJ1-3
d_gene: -
abundance: -
v_gene: TRBV6-1
len: 15
CDR3aa: CASSRQEDSGNTIYF
CDR3nt: TGTGCCAGCAGTCGCCAGGAGGACTCTGGAAACACCATATATTTT

j_gene: TRBJ1-2
d_gene: -
abundance: -
v_gene: TRBV6-1
len: 15
CDR3aa: CASSEATTRNYGYTF
CDR3nt: TGTGCCAGCAGTGAAGCGACAACTCGAAACTATGGCTACACCTTC

j_gene: TRBJ2-7
d_gene: -
abundance: -
v_gene: TRBV28
len: 15
CDR3aa: CASSLSGLGAYEQYF
CDR3nt: TGTGCCAGCAGTCTCTCGGGTCTAGGGGCTTACGAGCAGTACTTC

j_gene: TRBJ1-4
d_gene: -
abundance: -
v_gene: TRBV2
len: 12
CDR3aa: CASSRGNEKLFF
CDR3nt: TGTGCCAGCAGCCGGGGTAATGAAAAACTGTTTTTT

j_gene: TRBJ2-1
d_gene: -
abundance: few
v_gene: TRBV6-5
len: 14
CDR3aa: CASSYYPGRNEQFF
CDR3nt: TGTGCCAGCAGTTACTATCCTGGGCGCAATGAGCAGTTCTTC

j_gene: TRBJ1-2
d_gene: TRBD1
abundance: -
v_gene: TRBV6-1
len: 14
CDR3aa: CASRQSGTEYGYTF
CDR3nt: TGTGCCAGCAGACAGTCCGGGACAGAATATGGCTACACCTTC

j_gene: TRBJ2-1
d_gene: -
abundance: -
v_gene: TRBV7-2
len: 16
CDR3aa: CASSLSLGPNGNEQFF
CDR3nt: TGTGCCAGCAGCTTAAGCCTGGGACCGAATGGCAATGAGCAGTTCTTC

j_gene: TRBJ2-7
d_gene: -
abundance: -
v_gene: TRBV19
len: 14
CDR3aa: CASNDPLGSYEQYF
CDR3nt: TGTGCCAGTAACGACCCGCTCGGCTCCTACGAGCAGTACTTC

j_gene: TRBJ2-7
d_gene: TRBD2
abundance: few
v_gene: TRBV5-1
len: 17
CDR3aa: CASRRGGAGLNSYEQYF
CDR3nt: TGCGCCAGCAGGCGGGGGGGAGCGGGTCTCAACTCCTACGAGCAGTACTTC

j_gene: TRBJ2-7
d_gene: -
abundance: -
v_gene: TRBV21-1
len: 14
CDR3aa: CASTLLAQHYEQYF
CDR3nt: TGTGCCAGCACCCTATTGGCACAGCACTACGAGCAGTACTTC

j_gene: TRBJ2-3
d_gene: -
abundance: -
v_gene: TRBV7-9
len: 14
CDR3aa: CASSFLLGTDTQYF
CDR3nt: TGTGCCAGCAGCTTTCTACTAGGAACAGATACGCAGTATTTT

j_gene: TRBJ1-5
d_gene: -
abundance: -
v_gene: TRBV7-9
len: 14
CDR3aa: CASSLGGGNQPQHF
CDR3nt: TGTGCCAGCAGCCTGGGGGGTGGCAATCAGCCCCAGCATTTT

j_gene: TRBJ1-4
d_gene: -
abundance: -
v_gene: TRBV6-6
len: 14
CDR3aa: CASSNRVEWEKLFF
CDR3nt: TGTGCCAGCAGTAACAGGGTCGAGTGGGAAAAACTGTTTTTT